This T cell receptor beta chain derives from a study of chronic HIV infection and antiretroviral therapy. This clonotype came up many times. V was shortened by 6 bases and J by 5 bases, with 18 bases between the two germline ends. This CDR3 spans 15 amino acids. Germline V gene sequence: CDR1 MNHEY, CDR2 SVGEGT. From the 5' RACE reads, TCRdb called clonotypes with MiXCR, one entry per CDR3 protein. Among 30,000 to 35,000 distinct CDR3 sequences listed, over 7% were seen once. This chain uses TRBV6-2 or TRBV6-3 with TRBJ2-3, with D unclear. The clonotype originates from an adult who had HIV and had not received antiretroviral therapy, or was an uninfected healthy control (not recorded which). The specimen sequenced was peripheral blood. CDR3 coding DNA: TGTGCCAGCAGCTTGAGAAGAGACCAAGGAGATACGCAGTATTTT. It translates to CASSLRRDQGDTQYF.